This entry describes one TCR beta chain. The antigen is undetermined. These data originate in a study of T cell repertoires in aging, cancer and after chemotherapy. Overall study: Donors were grouped into six age bands spanning 30 or younger through 70 or older. Patients with glioblastoma brain tumors were sampled before and after temozolomide-based therapy.

CDR3 length: 15 residues. Germline V CDR1 and CDR2: SEHNR, FQNEAQ (reference sequence). Trimming left V 1 base short and J 11 bases short, with 20 bases between. A mixed TRB-A/B primer pool amplified rearranged TRB by multiplex touch-down PCR. TCRdb reprocessed the multiplex PCR reads via MiXCR and lists one record per CDR3 protein. The table lists 850 to 1,300 distinct CDR3 sequences, approximately 49% of them singletons, with 10% in the top ten. The study, taken as a whole, reports: In healthy donors, age-related TCR diversity loss mainly reflected lost richness. Median generation probability rose over the chemotherapy interval in each cancer cohort, suggesting rebound thymic output.

TCR beta rearrangements were amplified from peripheral blood genomic DNA. The clonotype comes from a human donor with a solid tumor. The donor label of this sample is uncertain. This rearrangement joins TRBV7-9 to TRBJ1-1, with a possible D match to TRBD1 (6 bases). Sequencing was done on a sample of blood. The DNA of the CDR3 is TGTGCCAGCAGCTTAGTGGGGGCACCACGGGAGAGGGCTTTCTTT. As protein: CASSLVGAPRERAFF.